A selection of T cell receptor beta chains follows, all from one sample in a study of blood T cell repertoires in COVID-19. Repertoires were generated with immunoSEQ multiplex PCR, while TCRdb's copy carries only in-frame clones and drops some. Of under 200,000 clones listed, approximately 87% are singletons. The sequenced sample consisted of peripheral blood. The receptors were sampled from a woman in her 70s with COVID-19, enrolled during active disease. The CDR3 runs from the conserved cysteine through the conserved F or W. The D gene is left open where the match is weak. The size of a clone is reported for some rows only, either as once, few or many, or as a class for expanded clones.

>TRBV6-5|.|TRBJ1-5|.
TGTGCCAGTCTGGCAGGCATCAATCAGCCCCAGCATTTT
CASLAGINQPQHF
>TRBV24-1|TRBD1|TRBJ2-1|.
TGTGCCACCAGCTCTGACAGGGCCAGCTCCTACAATGAGCAGTTCTTC
CATSSDRASSYNEQFF
>TRBV2|.|TRBJ1-2|.
TGTGCCAGCAGTGAACGGCCAGGGGTGGATGGCTACACCTTC
CASSERPGVDGYTF
>TRBV6-5|.|TRBJ1-1|.
TGTGCCAGCAGGCAGGGGCCGAACACTGAAGCTTTCTTT
CASRQGPNTEAFF
>TRBV11-2|TRBD1|TRBJ1-2|.
TGTGCCAGCAGCCTAACCCTCCCCCAGGGGGGACTCGCGGGCTACACCTTC
CASSLTLPQGGLAGYTF
>TRBV6-2/TRBV6-3|TRBD1|TRBJ2-6|.
TGTGCCAGCAGTTATCCGGGACAGATTTACTCTGGGGCCAACGTCCTGACTTTC
CASSYPGQIYSGANVLTF
>TRBV4-1|.|TRBJ1-2|.
TGCGCCAGCAGCCAAGGACAGGAGGCTAACTATGGCTACACCTTC
CASSQGQEANYGYTF
>TRBV28|.|TRBJ1-2|.
TGTGCCAGCAGTTTAATGGGGCAGGCCAACTATGGCTACACCTTC
CASSLMGQANYGYTF
>TRBV7-9|.|TRBJ2-2|.
TGTGCCAGCAGCCCCGGGAAAGGCGGGGAGCTGTTTTTT
CASSPGKGGELFF
>TRBV11-2|TRBD1|TRBJ1-3|.
TGTGCCAGCAGCTTTCAGGGGGCTGGTGGAAACACCATATATTTT
CASSFQGAGGNTIYF
>TRBV3-1/TRBV3-2|.|TRBJ1-1|few
TGTGCCAGCAGCCAAGAGGTTAAGGGGAATGAAGCTTTCTTT
CASSQEVKGNEAFF
>TRBV4-2|TRBD1|TRBJ2-7|.
TGTGCCAGCAGCCCGGGACAGGGGTTCCACGAGCAGTACTTC
CASSPGQGFHEQYF
>TRBV28|.|TRBJ2-2|.
TGTGCCAGCAGCCTGGAGAACCAGGGGGGACGGAACACCGGGGAGCTGTTTTTT
CASSLENQGGRNTGELFF
>TRBV27|TRBD2|TRBJ2-5|.
TGTGCCAGCAGTTGGGGACTAGCGGGGCAAGAGACCCAGTACTTC
CASSWGLAGQETQYF
>TRBV6-1|TRBD1|TRBJ2-5|.
TGTGCCAGCAGTGAGAACAGGGGCAGGGGAGAGACCCAGTACTTC
CASSENRGRGETQYF
>TRBV12-3/TRBV12-4|.|TRBJ1-1|.
TGTGCCAGCAGTATCAAACAGGGCACTGAAGCTTTCTTT
CASSIKQGTEAFF
>TRBV5-4|TRBD1|TRBJ2-5|.
TGTGCCAGCAGCTTCCGACAGGGCTCCCAAGAGACCCAGTACTTC
CASSFRQGSQETQYF
>TRBV10-1|.|TRBJ1-1|.
TGCGCCAGCAGTCGAGGGTACAACACTGAAGCTTTCTTT
CASSRGYNTEAFF
>TRBV9|.|TRBJ1-3|.
TGTGCCAGCAGCGTCAGGGAAGACGCTGGAAACACCATATATTTT
CASSVREDAGNTIYF
>TRBV5-6|.|TRBJ2-7|.
TGTGCCAGCAGCTTGGCCTTCGGCAGGAAGGCCGAGCAGTACTTC
CASSLAFGRKAEQYF
>TRBV29-1|TRBD2|TRBJ2-7|once
TGCAGCGCCCAAAGCGGGAGTTCCTCCTACGAGCAGTACTTC
CSAQSGSSSYEQYF
>TRBV21-1|.|TRBJ1-5|.
TGTGCCAGCAAGGGGCGGTATAGCAATCAGCCCCAGCATTTT
CASKGRYSNQPQHF
>TRBV3-1/TRBV3-2|.|TRBJ1-6|.
TGTGCCAGCAGCCCCTCGGACAGTGGTAATTCACCCCTCCACTTT
CASSPSDSGNSPLHF
>TRBV11-1|.|TRBJ2-3|.
TGTGCCAGCAGCCATCGTGGGGGGGCCGGGGATACGCAGTATTTT
CASSHRGGAGDTQYF
>TRBV5-4|.|TRBJ1-2|.
TGTGCCAGCAGCTTGGAGGCGGGAGGCTACACCTTC
CASSLEAGGYTF